The clone carrying this T cell receptor beta chain was observed a few times. One entry per CDR3 protein, called by TCRdb with MiXCR from the RACE reads. The table lists 75,000 to 90,000 distinct CDR3 sequences, under 14% of them singletons. The source of the sample is a study of human T cells and chemical hapten exposure. CDR1 is LNHDA and CDR2 is SQIVND in the germline V gene (reference sequence). CDR3 size: 14 residues. J lost 4 bases, V lost 4 bases, and 5 bases had no gene match. As for time point: patch test 3, about 24 weeks after DPC sensitization. The treatment: therapeutic diphenylcyclopropenone sensitization with weekly scalp DPC.

The chain couples TRBV19 to TRBJ1-2, with 8 bases identical to TRBD1. The sequence was obtained from a woman in her 50s with alopecia areata. Some clones in this sample may be carry-over from other donors' samples. This material consisted of whole blood, taken in connection with sensitization to the hapten diphenylcyclopropenone (DPC). The CDR3 DNA sequence: TGTGCCAGTAGTACCCGGGACAGGACCTATGGCTACACCTTC. The encoded protein is CASSTRDRTYGYTF.